The rows below give T cell receptor beta chains drawn from one sample of a study of Ad26.COV2.S vaccination and SARS-CoV-2 variants. Produced via immunoSEQ multiplex PCR; TCRdb's table is partial and in-frame only. The sample records just under 250,000 clones, over 75% being singletons. The sample was peripheral blood, taken in a trial of Ad26.COV2.S vaccine versus placebo. Receptors originate from a person aged 18-65 years who received the Ad26.COV2.S COVID-19 vaccine or a placebo. The CDR3 runs from the conserved cysteine through the conserved F or W. The D gene is left open where the match is weak. Rows may omit the clone size; those that give it use once, few, many or a size class.

j_gene: TRBJ2-3; d_gene: -; abundance: -; v_gene: TRBV6-5; CDR3aa: CASSPTVSTDTQYF; CDR3nt: TGTGCCAGCAGCCCGACGGTTAGCACAGATACGCAGTATTTT
j_gene: TRBJ2-7; d_gene: TRBD1; abundance: -; v_gene: TRBV28; CDR3aa: CASSFSDRGDEQYF; CDR3nt: TGTGCCAGCAGTTTCTCGGACAGGGGCGACGAGCAGTACTTC
j_gene: TRBJ2-7; d_gene: -; abundance: -; v_gene: TRBV12-3/TRBV12-4; CDR3aa: CASSPGPEGQYF; CDR3nt: TGTGCCAGCAGTCCGGGACCGGAGGGGCAGTACTTC
j_gene: TRBJ1-2; d_gene: -; abundance: -; v_gene: TRBV5-4; CDR3aa: CASSLAGARGYTF; CDR3nt: TGTGCCAGCAGCTTGGCGGGGGCCCGTGGCTACACCTTC
j_gene: TRBJ1-5; d_gene: -; abundance: -; v_gene: TRBV6-2/TRBV6-3; CDR3aa: CASSGLQGYNQPQHF; CDR3nt: TGTGCCAGCAGCGGGCTACAGGGTTACAATCAGCCCCAGCATTTT
j_gene: TRBJ1-6; d_gene: -; abundance: once; v_gene: TRBV5-1; CDR3aa: CASSTSGPGHSPLHF; CDR3nt: TGCGCCAGCAGCACCTCCGGGCCGGGGCATTCACCCCTCCACTTT
j_gene: TRBJ2-7; d_gene: TRBD2; abundance: -; v_gene: TRBV28; CDR3aa: CASRPTSGLYEQYF; CDR3nt: TGTGCCAGCAGACCGACTAGCGGGCTTTACGAGCAGTACTTC
j_gene: TRBJ1-1; d_gene: -; abundance: -; v_gene: TRBV5-1; CDR3aa: CASSLGTANTEAFF; CDR3nt: TGCGCCAGCAGCTTGGGAACAGCTAACACTGAAGCTTTCTTT
j_gene: TRBJ1-4; d_gene: -; abundance: -; v_gene: TRBV4-1; CDR3aa: CASSQVVWEKLFF; CDR3nt: TGCGCCAGCAGCCAAGTAGTTTGGGAAAAACTGTTTTTT
j_gene: TRBJ1-1; d_gene: -; abundance: -; v_gene: TRBV6-5; CDR3aa: CASNTEWGTEAFF; CDR3nt: TGTGCCAGCAACACGGAGTGGGGAACTGAAGCTTTCTTT
j_gene: TRBJ2-3; d_gene: -; abundance: once; v_gene: TRBV4-3; CDR3aa: CASSQAGYPTDTQYF; CDR3nt: TGCGCCAGCAGCCAGGCGGGGTACCCCACAGATACGCAGTATTTT
j_gene: TRBJ2-6; d_gene: -; abundance: -; v_gene: TRBV9; CDR3aa: CASSVDSYGANVLTF; CDR3nt: TGTGCCAGCAGCGTAGACAGCTATGGGGCCAACGTCCTGACTTTC
j_gene: TRBJ2-5; d_gene: -; abundance: -; v_gene: TRBV7-2; CDR3aa: CASSSLTKQETQYF; CDR3nt: TGTGCCAGCAGCTCTTTAACTAAACAAGAGACCCAGTACTTC
j_gene: TRBJ2-2; d_gene: -; abundance: -; v_gene: TRBV18; CDR3aa: CASSPPNTGELFF; CDR3nt: TGTGCCAGCTCACCACCGAACACCGGGGAGCTGTTTTTT
j_gene: TRBJ2-7; d_gene: TRBD2; abundance: -; v_gene: TRBV7-2; CDR3aa: CASSLTSGRWEQYF; CDR3nt: TGTGCCAGCAGCTTAACTAGCGGGAGGTGGGAGCAGTACTTC
j_gene: TRBJ2-7; d_gene: TRBD2; abundance: -; v_gene: TRBV5-4; CDR3aa: CASSFFWEGEQYF; CDR3nt: TGTGCCAGCAGCTTCTTCTGGGAGGGAGAGCAGTACTTC
j_gene: TRBJ1-5; d_gene: -; abundance: -; v_gene: TRBV6-1; CDR3aa: CASSGWDTTSNQPQHF; CDR3nt: TGTGCCAGCAGTGGTTGGGACACGACTAGCAATCAGCCCCAGCATTTT
j_gene: TRBJ1-5; d_gene: TRBD1; abundance: -; v_gene: TRBV30; CDR3aa: CAWSDGTVNNQPQHF; CDR3nt: TGTGCCTGGAGTGACGGGACAGTGAACAATCAGCCCCAGCATTTT
j_gene: TRBJ2-7; d_gene: TRBD1; abundance: -; v_gene: TRBV4-2; CDR3aa: CASSPDRAVYEQYF; CDR3nt: TGTGCCAGCAGCCCGGACAGGGCCGTCTACGAGCAGTACTTC
j_gene: TRBJ2-1; d_gene: -; abundance: -; v_gene: TRBV7-2; CDR3aa: CASSSRTRGEQFF; CDR3nt: TGTGCCAGCAGCTCCCGGACCAGGGGTGAGCAGTTCTTC
j_gene: TRBJ1-6; d_gene: TRBD1; abundance: -; v_gene: TRBV3-1/TRBV3-2; CDR3aa: CASRHRGSYNSPLHF; CDR3nt: TGTGCCAGCAGACACAGGGGATCCTATAATTCACCCCTCCACTTT
j_gene: TRBJ1-1; d_gene: -; abundance: -; v_gene: TRBV6-6; CDR3aa: CASSYMGGTEAFF; CDR3nt: TGTGCCAGCAGTTACATGGGGGGAACTGAAGCTTTCTTT
j_gene: TRBJ2-7; d_gene: -; abundance: -; v_gene: TRBV3-1/TRBV3-2; CDR3aa: CASSQDPAGVYEQYF; CDR3nt: TGTGCCAGCAGCCAAGATCCGGCAGGGGTCTACGAGCAGTACTTC
j_gene: TRBJ1-1; d_gene: -; abundance: -; v_gene: TRBV7-9; CDR3aa: CASSLGGGTEAFF; CDR3nt: TGTGCCAGCAGCCTCGGAGGGGGGACTGAAGCTTTCTTT
j_gene: TRBJ2-7; d_gene: -; abundance: -; v_gene: TRBV14; CDR3aa: CASSQEVAYEQYF; CDR3nt: TGTGCCAGCAGCCAAGAAGTAGCCTACGAGCAGTACTTC
j_gene: TRBJ2-5; d_gene: TRBD1; abundance: -; v_gene: TRBV4-3; CDR3aa: CASSQSGTGGSETQYF; CDR3nt: TGCGCCAGCAGCCAATCCGGGACAGGGGGCAGTGAGACCCAGTACTTC
j_gene: TRBJ2-1; d_gene: -; abundance: -; v_gene: TRBV30; CDR3aa: CAWRPTGSFRYNEQFF; CDR3nt: TGTGCCTGGAGGCCGACGGGGTCCTTCCGCTACAATGAGCAGTTCTTC
j_gene: TRBJ1-1; d_gene: TRBD1; abundance: -; v_gene: TRBV5-4; CDR3aa: CASSWGGQGANTEAFF; CDR3nt: TGTGCCAGCAGCTGGGGAGGACAGGGGGCTAACACTGAAGCTTTCTTT
j_gene: TRBJ2-2; d_gene: -; abundance: -; v_gene: TRBV11-2; CDR3aa: CASSSTVVRGTGELFF; CDR3nt: TGTGCCAGCAGCTCGACAGTGGTGAGAGGGACCGGGGAGCTGTTTTTT
j_gene: TRBJ2-1; d_gene: -; abundance: -; v_gene: TRBV2; CDR3aa: CASSGTRGYNEQFF; CDR3nt: TGTGCCAGCAGCGGGACACGGGGTTACAATGAGCAGTTCTTC
j_gene: TRBJ2-2; d_gene: TRBD2; abundance: -; v_gene: TRBV5-1; CDR3aa: CASSLEASGGQYTGELFF; CDR3nt: TGCGCCAGCAGCTTGGAAGCTAGCGGGGGCCAGTACACCGGGGAGCTGTTTTTT
j_gene: TRBJ2-7; d_gene: TRBD2; abundance: -; v_gene: TRBV20-1; CDR3aa: CSASMGEGQNEQYF; CDR3nt: TGCAGTGCTAGTATGGGGGAGGGCCAGAACGAGCAGTACTTC
j_gene: TRBJ1-2; d_gene: -; abundance: -; v_gene: TRBV28; CDR3aa: CASSLRDGYGYTF; CDR3nt: TGTGCCAGCAGCTTACGGGACGGCTATGGCTACACCTTC
j_gene: TRBJ2-2; d_gene: -; abundance: -; v_gene: TRBV24-1; CDR3aa: CATSAPGGVSGELFF; CDR3nt: TGTGCCACCAGTGCCCCTGGTGGGGTCAGCGGGGAGCTGTTTTTT
j_gene: TRBJ2-1; d_gene: TRBD2; abundance: -; v_gene: TRBV6-1; CDR3aa: CASSESGTRGGGNEQFF; CDR3nt: TGTGCCAGCAGTGAGTCCGGGACTAGAGGGGGAGGCAATGAGCAGTTCTTC
j_gene: TRBJ1-2; d_gene: -; abundance: -; v_gene: TRBV7-8; CDR3aa: CASSPRQNYGYTF; CDR3nt: TGTGCCAGCAGCCCTCGACAGAACTATGGCTACACCTTC
j_gene: TRBJ2-3; d_gene: TRBD2; abundance: -; v_gene: TRBV6-8; CDR3aa: CASSYSMGPDSGSDTDTQYF; CDR3nt: TGTGCCAGCAGTTACTCGATGGGTCCCGATAGCGGGAGCGACACAGATACGCAGTATTTT
j_gene: TRBJ1-2; d_gene: -; abundance: -; v_gene: TRBV4-1; CDR3aa: CASSQDRAPSWADGYTF; CDR3nt: TGCGCCAGCAGCCAAGATCGTGCTCCCAGTTGGGCGGATGGCTACACCTTC
j_gene: TRBJ1-4; d_gene: -; abundance: -; v_gene: TRBV19; CDR3aa: CASSSGPWPNEKLFF; CDR3nt: TGTGCCAGTAGTTCGGGACCTTGGCCGAATGAAAAACTGTTTTTT
j_gene: TRBJ2-3; d_gene: -; abundance: -; v_gene: TRBV30; CDR3aa: CAWSVGRRGDTQYF; CDR3nt: TGTGCCTGGAGTGTCGGCAGGAGAGGGGATACGCAGTATTTT